A single sample is the source of the 10 T cell receptor beta chains below, sequenced in a study of T-cell reconstitution after alpha-beta-depleted transplantation in children. Preparation of the TCRbeta library was carried out with unique molecular identifiers. TCRdb independently ran MiXCR on the PCR reads; one entry per CDR3 protein. The sample consists of about 1,000,000 distinct CDR3 sequences, about 29% of them appearing once. Sequenced here: PBMCs, mostly from graft donor cells, sampled 360 days after TCRalphabeta/CD19-depleted stem cell transplant. These receptors were taken from a boy younger than two who had a stem cell transplant for SCID, so the T cells may come from the graft donor.

This clonotype appeared a few times. This rearrangement joins TRBV5-1 to TRBJ2-1, with no clear D. In germline, CDR1 is SGHRS, CDR2 YFSETQ. This CDR3 is 15 amino acids long. V lost 0 bases and J 4 bases, leaving 11 bases between the germline ends. The CDR3 reads CASSLATPTYNEQFF. In DNA, the CDR3 is TGCGCCAGCAGCTTGGCTACTCCAACTTACAATGAGCAGTTCTTC.

The gene calls are TRBV18 and TRBJ2-5; the D is unclear. The length of the CDR3 is 14 residues. Trimming removed 0 bases at V and 4 bases at J, with 9 bases between. From germline, CDR1 is KGHSH and CDR2 LQKENI. This CDR3 is CASSPPKSRETQYF. CDR3 nucleotides: TGTGCCAGCTCACCACCGAAGTCTCGAGAGACCCAGTACTTC.

The V call is TRBV20-1, the J call TRBJ2-7; possible D gene TRBD2, 6 bases. The CDR3 is 15 residues long. Trimming left V 0 bases short and J 5 bases short, with 17 bases between. Germline V gene data show CDR1 as DFQATT and CDR2 as SNEGSKA (reference sequence). CDR3 amino acids: CSARDLRGARDEQYF. In DNA, the CDR3 is TGCAGTGCTAGAGATCTCCGCGGGGCAAGGGACGAGCAGTACTTC.

The chain uses TRBV25-1 and TRBJ1-3; D not resolved. Deletions cut 3 bases from V and 0 bases from J, with 12 bases between. The CDR3 runs to 16 residues. Germline CDR1 MGHDK, CDR2 SYGVNS. CDR3 in amino acids: CASSDLAGPSGNTIYF. CDR3 sequence (DNA): TGTGCCAGCAGTGATCTCGCCGGACCCTCTGGAAACACCATATATTTT. Full variable domain (rest looked up from reference TRBV25-1 and TRBJ1-3): EADIYQTPRYLVIGTGKKITLECSQTMGHDKMYWYQQDPGMELHLIHYSYGVNSTEKGDLSSESTVSRIRTEHFPLTLESARPSHTSQYLCASSDLAGPSGNTIYFGEGSWLTVV.

This clonotype was found a few times. This rearrangement joins TRBV15 to TRBJ1-5, with D hard to call. The CDR3 covers 14 residues. Germline V gene sequence: CDR1 LNHNV, CDR2 YYDKDF (reference sequence). The V end was cut by 0 bases, the J end by 4 bases, with 7 bases between. The CDR3 is CATSRDLGNQPQHF. The DNA for the CDR3 is TGTGCCACCAGCAGAGATTTGGGGAATCAGCCCCAGCATTTT.

This chain joins TRBV12-3 or TRBV12-4 and TRBJ2-7; D is possibly TRBD2 (5 bases). The CDR3 has 15 amino acids. V lost 3 bases to trimming and J lost 0 bases, with 12 bases between them. CDR3: CASSFSGVGSYEQYF. Written as DNA, the CDR3 is TGTGCCAGCAGTTTCTCCGGGGTTGGCTCCTACGAGCAGTACTTC.

This clonotype turned up a few times. A junction boundary mismatches the germline segment, possibly from a read error. The chain is built from TRBV2 and TRBJ2-7; weak D call: TRBD2 (5 bases). In germline, CDR1 is SNHLY, CDR2 FYNNEI. The CDR3 extends over 16 amino acids. CDR3 coding DNA: TGTGCCAGCAGCCTCGAGGGCTTACTTGGGCCCTACGAGAAGTACTTC. Translating gives CASSLEGLLGPYEKYF.

This clonotype was recorded a few times. The chain is built from TRBV19 and TRBJ1-5; no definite D call. V shed 4 bases and J shed 0 bases, with 19 bases lying between them. The CDR3 is made up of 18 amino acids. The germline CDR1 and CDR2 sequences are LNHDA and SQIVND (reference sequence). CDR3 coding DNA: TGTGCCAGTAGTACCAGATCGGCCCTACTGGATAGCAATCAGCCCCAGCATTTT. The encoded protein is CASSTRSALLDSNQPQHF.

This chain joins TRBV3-1 and TRBJ2-7, with 8 bases that match TRBD1. Germline lookup yields CDR1 LGHDT and CDR2 YNNKEL (reference sequence). This CDR3 has 16 amino acids. The V segment lost 0 bases and the J segment 5 bases; nucleotides outside the gene matches: 9. The CDR3 region has the DNA TGTGCCAGCAGCCAAGACAGGGGGCGCTTATCGCACGAGCAGTACTTC. It translates to CASSQDRGRLSHEQYF.

The chain links TRBV5-1 to TRBJ2-3; D possibly corresponds to TRBD2 (6 bases). CDR3 length: 16 amino acids. V shed 2 bases and J shed 3 bases, with 16 bases lying between them. Germline loops: CDR1 SGHRS, CDR2 YFSETQ. CDR3 nucleotide sequence: TGCGCCAGCAGCTTTCCGGCAGGGAGGAAAACAGATACGCAGTATTTT. Its protein product is CASSFPAGRKTDTQYF.